The 32 T cell receptor beta chains presented below share a single source sample, sequenced in a study of control samples from healthy donors and cancer patients. Method: immunoSEQ multiplex PCR; TCRdb's copy keeps in-frame clones and lacks some. The table shows more than 95,000 clones, with less than 90% occurring only once. The sequenced material came from blood. The receptors originated from a man aged 18 to 35 in good health.

This clone was observed many times. The V gene is TRBV3-1 (or the pseudogene TRBV3-2), the J gene TRBJ1-3, with D possibly TRBD1 on 6 matching bases. The CDR3 sequence is 13 residues long. V was trimmed by 3 bases and J by 4 bases, leaving 7 bases between them. Germline-derived CDR1 and CDR2 are LGHDT and YNNKEL (reference sequence). The DNA for the CDR3 is TGTGCCAGCAGCCACGGACAGGGAAACACCATATATTTT. Translating it yields CASSHGQGNTIYF.

The genes are TRBV6-1 and TRBJ2-7, with D tentatively TRBD1 (6 bases). The CDR3 has 17 residues. V lost 4 bases, J lost 6 bases, and 25 bases lay in between. From germline, CDR1 is MNHNS and CDR2 SASEGT. CDR3 DNA sequence: TGTGCCAGCAGTGGAGGTACGACACCTGACAGGCGAGGCGAGCAGTACTTC. This sequence encodes CASSGGTTPDRRGEQYF.

The chain links TRBV24-1 to TRBJ1-5, with 8 nucleotides matching TRBD1. J lost 2 bases, V lost 7 bases, and 12 bases had no gene match. Germline V gene data show CDR1 as KGHDR and CDR2 as SFDVKD. The CDR3 has 17 residues. The CDR3 bases are TGTGCCACCAGGGACAGGGAGTTCTGGATGGGCAATCAGCCCCAGCATTTT. It codes for CATRDREFWMGNQPQHF.

V usage is TRBV18 and J usage is TRBJ1-2; 7 bases are a match to TRBD1. Per germline, CDR1 KGHSH and CDR2 LQKENI. V lost 4 bases and J lost 8; bases outside the gene matches: 10. CDR3 length: 14 amino acids. The CDR3 sequence: CASSLGQAGYGYTF. For the CDR3, the DNA is TGTGCCAGCTCACTCGGACAGGCGGGGTACGGCTACACCTTC.

This chain joins TRBV3-1 (or the pseudogene TRBV3-2) and TRBJ1-2; tentatively, D is TRBD1 (6 bases). Germline V gene sequence: CDR1 LGHDT, CDR2 YNNKEL (reference sequence). This CDR3 region has 13 residues. V lost 6 bases and J 5 bases, leaving 13 bases between the germline ends. The CDR3 DNA is TGTGCCAGCAGAAGGACAGAATTTTATGGCTACACCTTC. It is translated as CASRRTEFYGYTF.

This chain connects TRBV18 to TRBJ1-5, with D unresolved. The V end lost 3 bases, the J end lost 1 base, and 7 bases lay between the germline ends. The CDR3 contains 14 residues. CDR1 and CDR2 (germline): KGHSH, LQKENI. The CDR3 reads CASSPMDSNQPQHF. CDR3 nucleotide sequence: TGTGCCAGCTCACCTATGGACAGCAATCAGCCCCAGCATTTT. Full variable domain (rest looked up from reference TRBV18 and TRBJ1-5): NAGVMQNPRHLVRRRGQEARLRCSPMKGHSHVYWYRQLPEEGLKFMVYLQKENIIDESGMPKERFSAEFPKEGPSILRIQQVVRGDSAAYFCASSPMDSNQPQHFGDGTRLSIL.

The rearrangement uses TRBV9 and TRBJ1-3; 7 nucleotides agree with TRBD1. The CDR3 is 16 amino acids. Germline V gene data show CDR1 as SGDLS and CDR2 as YYNGEE. V dropped 0 bases and J dropped 0; count of bases not matched to a gene: 3. As DNA, the CDR3 is TGTGCCAGCAGCGTAGGGACAGGCTACTCTGGAAACACCATATATTTT. Protein sequence: CASSVGTGYSGNTIYF.

This clone was found a few times. This chain joins TRBV2 and TRBJ1-3; D might be TRBD1 (5 bases). Per germline, CDR1 SNHLY and CDR2 FYNNEI. CDR3 length equals 15 residues. The V end was cut by 4 bases, the J end by 0 bases, with 10 bases between. The CDR3 region has the DNA TGTGCCAGCAGTGTTCAGGGTTCCTCTGGAAACACCATATATTTT. Its translation is CASSVQGSSGNTIYF.

The chain links TRBV2 to TRBJ2-1; D gene ambiguous. The CDR3 has 13 residues. CDR1 SNHLY and CDR2 FYNNEI come from the germline V gene. Trimming left V 9 bases short and J 2 bases short, with 11 bases between. CDR3 nucleotide sequence: TGTGCCAGATCAGTCGGTCCCTACAATGAGCAGTTCTTC. Its protein product is CARSVGPYNEQFF.

The chain has TRBV15 and TRBJ1-1, with a possible D match to TRBD1 (5 bases). V was shortened by 0 bases and J by 6 bases, with 8 bases between the two germline ends. Germline lookup yields CDR1 LNHNV and CDR2 YYDKDF (reference sequence). This CDR3 has 13 residues. The CDR3 sequence is CATSRDGGSEAFF. CDR3 DNA sequence: TGTGCCACCAGCAGAGATGGGGGGTCTGAAGCTTTCTTT. Full variable domain (remainder filled in from reference TRBV15 and TRBJ1-1): DAMVIQNPRYQVTQFGKPVTLSCSQTLNHNVMYWYQQKSSQAPKLLFHYYDKDFNNEADTPDNFQSRRPNTSFCFLDIRSPGLGDTAMYLCATSRDGGSEAFFGQGTRLTVV.

This chain connects TRBV6-6 to TRBJ1-2; TRBD1 agrees at 8 bases. The V gene's germline CDR1 is MNHNY and CDR2 SVGAGI (reference sequence). The CDR3 has 16 residues. Trimming removed 6 bases from V and 2 bases from J; junction bases left unmatched: 11. The CDR3: CASRRLRRQGNYGYTF. CDR3 sequence (DNA): TGTGCCAGCAGGAGACTTAGAAGACAGGGGAACTATGGCTACACCTTC.

V usage is TRBV12-5 and J usage is TRBJ2-2; maybe TRBD2 (6 bases). Between the trimmed V and J ends, which lost 2 bases and 4 bases, there was a span of 8 bases. CDR3 length: 14 residues. CDR1 is LGHNT, CDR2 FRNRAP, per germline. The CDR3 DNA is TGTGCTAGTGGTTTGACCGGGGGCACCGGGGAGCTGTTTTTT. Encoded protein: CASGLTGGTGELFF.

The chain is built from TRBV7-2 and TRBJ2-3; D remains ambiguous. Germline loops: CDR1 SGHTA, CDR2 FQGNSA. The ends were cut back, 6 bases at V and 2 bases at J, with 12 bases in the middle. The CDR3 is made up of 14 amino acids. The CDR3 bases are TGTGCCAGCAGTTCCGGAGTCTCCACAGATACGCAGTATTTT. Encoded protein: CASSSGVSTDTQYF. Full variable domain (missing parts from reference TRBV7-2 and TRBJ2-3): GAGVSQSPSNKVTEKGKDVELRCDPISGHTALYWYRQSLGQGLEFLIYFQGNSAPDKSGLPSDRFSAERTGGSVSTLTIQRTQQEDSAVYLCASSSGVSTDTQYFGPGTRLTVL.

The chain couples TRBV2 to TRBJ1-2; D might be TRBD1 (5 bases). Trimming left V 2 bases short and J 6 bases short, with 16 bases between. Germline loops: CDR1 SNHLY, CDR2 FYNNEI. The CDR3 is 15 amino acids. In DNA, the CDR3 is TGTGCCAGCAGTGAATGGATAGGGGCAGGGCATGGCTACACCTTC. Protein: CASSEWIGAGHGYTF.

This chain connects TRBV6-1 to TRBJ1-5; D gene uncertain. CDR1 and CDR2 from the germline V gene are MNHNS and SASEGT. The CDR3 is 15 amino acids. V shed 2 bases and J shed 0 bases, with 8 bases lying between them. This CDR3 is CASSEPANSNQPQHF. In DNA, the CDR3 is TGTGCCAGCAGTGAACCCGCCAATAGCAATCAGCCCCAGCATTTT.

The chain employs TRBV21-1 and TRBJ2-3; the table assigns TRBD2, which was not confirmed against the DNA. TRBV21-1 is a pseudogene locus. This CDR3 has 16 amino acids. CDR3 sequence: CASTSLKRELADTQYF. As DNA, the CDR3 is TGTGCCAGCACCTCCTTGAAGCGGGAGTTGGCAGATACGCAGTATTTT.

The sample holds one count of this clone. The rearrangement joins TRBV10-3 to TRBJ1-2; TRBD1 aligns across 7 bases. CDR1 ENHRY and CDR2 SYGVKD come from the germline V gene. Trimming at V came to 10 bases and at J to 1 base, leaving 3 bases not matched to a gene. CDR3 size: 12 residues. CDR3 nucleotide sequence: TGTGCCACCGGGACAGATAACTATGGCTACACCTTC. Encoded protein: CATGTDNYGYTF.

The chain is built from TRBV5-1 and TRBJ2-7; no clear D gene. With 0 bases removed from V and 4 bases from J, the gap between germline ends came to 11 bases. The germline CDR1 and CDR2 sequences are SGHRS and YFSETQ. The CDR3 has 14 residues. CDR3 protein: CASSLGGATYEQYF. The DNA of the CDR3 is TGCGCCAGCAGCTTGGGTGGTGCGACGTACGAGCAGTACTTC.

This clone was seen a few times. The genes are TRBV6-4 and TRBJ2-3; 14 nucleotides align to TRBD2. The junction had 2 bases not matched to a gene; V was cut back by 2 bases and J by 4 bases. Per germline, CDR1 MRHNA and CDR2 SNTAGT. The CDR3 consists of 16 residues. The CDR3 here is CASSDGLAGGADTQYF. CDR3 coding DNA: TGTGCCAGCAGTGACGGACTAGCGGGAGGTGCAGATACGCAGTATTTT.

In this sample, this clone turned up once. The chain joins TRBV15 to TRBJ1-4, with D maybe TRBD1 (5 bases). The germline CDR1 and CDR2 sequences are LNHNV and YYDKDF (reference sequence). CDR3 length: 15 amino acids. Trimming removed 1 base at V and 7 bases at J, with 13 bases between. The CDR3 DNA is TGTGCCACCAGCAGAGCGGGCCCAGGGAGTGAAAAACTGTTTTTT. Its protein is CATSRAGPGSEKLFF.

On this clone itself: Other DNA sequences in the same sample also yield this CDR3. V usage is TRBV28 and J usage is TRBJ1-4; 7 nucleotides line up with TRBD1. Trimming took 8 bases from V and 4 from J; bases not matched to a gene: 10. Germline lookup yields CDR1 MDHEN and CDR2 SYDVKM. CDR3 size: 15 residues. CDR3 protein: CASRGHRGLNEKLFF. CDR3 DNA: TGTGCCAGCCGGGGACACAGGGGACTTAATGAAAAACTGTTTTTT.

V and J are TRBV4-2 and TRBJ2-5, with TRBD2 matching 9 bases. The V gene end was trimmed by 2 bases and the J gene end by 0 bases; junction bases not matched to a gene: 7. Germline CDR1 is LGHNA and CDR2 is YNFKEQ. The CDR3 runs to 17 residues. CDR3 in amino acids: CASSQLSSGNYQETQYF. For the CDR3, the DNA is TGTGCCAGCAGCCAACTCTCTAGCGGGAATTACCAAGAGACCCAGTACTTC.

This clone was detected only once. The V call is TRBV10-3, the J call TRBJ2-7, with D perhaps matching TRBD1 (6 bases). Trimming shortened V by 5 bases and J by 4 bases, and 9 bases separated the two germline ends. The germline CDR1 and CDR2 sequences are ENHRY and SYGVKD. This CDR3 spans 12 amino acids. CDR3 in amino acids: CAISSTGYEQYF. The DNA of the CDR3 is TGTGCCATCAGTTCTACAGGGTACGAGCAGTACTTC.

The chain is built from TRBV30 and TRBJ1-1; no clear D gene. Germline-derived CDR1 and CDR2 are GTSNPN and SVGIG (reference sequence). The V end lost 5 bases, the J end lost 0 bases, and 16 bases lay between the germline ends. CDR3 length: 15 amino acids. Here the CDR3 DNA reads TGTGCCTGGGGATCAGGACGGACGGTGAACACTGAAGCTTTCTTT. As protein: CAWGSGRTVNTEAFF.

Only a few counts were recorded for this clone. The genes are TRBV14 and TRBJ2-3; D call uncertain. In germline, CDR1 is SGHDN, CDR2 FVKESK. This CDR3 is built from 13 residues. Trimming left V 0 bases short and J 8 bases short, with 9 bases between. The CDR3 DNA follows: TGTGCCAGCAGCCAAGAGGCGAAGAGTACGCAGTATTTT. This sequence encodes CASSQEAKSTQYF.

The chain combines TRBV27 with TRBJ1-2; D perhaps matches TRBD1 (5 bases). Between the trimmed V and J ends, which lost 8 bases and 4 bases, there was a span of 17 bases. This CDR3 has 14 residues. CDR1 and CDR2 (germline): MNHEY, SMNVEV (reference sequence). In nucleotides, the CDR3 is TGTGCCAGCCGATGGACGGGGGGGAGCTATGGCTACACCTTC. It translates to CASRWTGGSYGYTF.

The gene calls are TRBV10-3 and TRBJ2-1; the D is unclear. The CDR3 runs to 17 residues. CDR1 is ENHRY, CDR2 SYGVKD, per germline. V lost 3 bases and J lost 0, with 15 bases in between. The CDR3 sequence is CAISEGEATISYNEQFF. As DNA, the CDR3 is TGTGCCATCAGTGAAGGAGAGGCGACCATCTCCTACAATGAGCAGTTCTTC.

V and J are TRBV19 and TRBJ1-5; TRBD1 might be the D (6 bases). Trimming stripped 3 bases from V and 3 bases from J, with 15 bases between. CDR3 length: 16 residues. Germline V gene data show CDR1 as LNHDA and CDR2 as SQIVND (reference sequence). Here the CDR3 DNA reads TGTGCCAGTAGTATGTTTCGGGACACTAACAATCAGCCCCAGCATTTT. Translating gives CASSMFRDTNNQPQHF.

The chain carries TRBV3-1 (or the pseudogene TRBV3-2) and TRBJ1-1; D is ambiguous. The CDR3 runs to 17 residues. Deletions cut 0 bases from V and 0 bases from J, with 14 bases between. Germline assignment: CDR1 LGHDT and CDR2 YNNKEL (reference sequence). DNA for the CDR3: TGTGCCAGCAGCCAAGACTCCACGGGCGTAGTGAACACTGAAGCTTTCTTT. Encoded protein: CASSQDSTGVVNTEAFF.

The chain recombines TRBV29-1 with TRBJ2-3; D is unresolved. Germline loops: CDR1 SQVTM, CDR2 ANQGSEA. The CDR3 extends over 16 amino acids. Trimming shortened V by 0 bases and J by 2 bases, and 15 bases separated the two germline ends. CDR3 residues: CSVEDRLRRTTDTQYF. CDR3 coding DNA: TGCAGCGTTGAAGATCGGCTCCGGCGAACCACAGATACGCAGTATTTT.

This clone was picked up a small number of times. DNA for the CDR3: TGTGCCAGCAGCCCCGACAGGGGGGATCAGCCCCAGCATTTT. The encoded protein is CASSPDRGDQPQHF. The chain combines TRBV5-6 with TRBJ1-5, with 9 bases matching TRBD1. The V gene end was trimmed by 4 bases and the J gene end by 5 bases; junction bases not matched to a gene: 4. This CDR3 is built from 14 residues. Germline assignment: CDR1 SGHDT and CDR2 YYEEEE. The whole variable domain, filled in from reference TRBV5-6 and TRBJ1-5, reads DAGVTQSPTHLIKTRGQQVTLRCSPKSGHDTVSWYQQALGQGPQFIFQYYEEEERQRGNFPDRFSGHQFPNYSSELNVNALLLGDSALYLCASSPDRGDQPQHFGDGTRLSIL.

The chain employs TRBV5-1 and TRBJ1-4, with TRBD1 identical over 7 bases. J gave up 7 bases and V 0 bases, and 3 bases lay outside the gene matches. The CDR3 consists of 14 residues. Germline-derived CDR1 and CDR2 are SGHRS and YFSETQ. This CDR3 is CASSLEGGGEKLFF. Here the CDR3 DNA reads TGCGCCAGCAGCTTGGAAGGGGGCGGTGAAAAACTGTTTTTT.